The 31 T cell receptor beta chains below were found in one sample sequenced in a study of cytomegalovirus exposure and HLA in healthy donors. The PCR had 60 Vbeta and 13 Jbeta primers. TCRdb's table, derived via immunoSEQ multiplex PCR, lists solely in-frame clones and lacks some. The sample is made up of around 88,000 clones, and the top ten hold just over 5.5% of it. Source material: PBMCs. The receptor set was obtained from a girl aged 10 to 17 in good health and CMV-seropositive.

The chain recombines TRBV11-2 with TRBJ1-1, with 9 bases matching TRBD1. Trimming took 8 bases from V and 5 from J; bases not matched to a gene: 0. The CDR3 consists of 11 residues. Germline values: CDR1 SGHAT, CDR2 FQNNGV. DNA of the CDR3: TGTGCCAGCGGACAGGGGACTGAAGCTTTCTTT. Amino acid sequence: CASGQGTEAFF.

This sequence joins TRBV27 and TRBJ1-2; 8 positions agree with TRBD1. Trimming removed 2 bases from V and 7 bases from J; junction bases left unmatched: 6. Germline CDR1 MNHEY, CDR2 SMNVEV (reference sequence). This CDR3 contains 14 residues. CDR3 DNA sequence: TGTGCCAGCAGTTTACAGGGGGCGTGGGGTGGCTACACCTTC. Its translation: CASSLQGAWGGYTF.

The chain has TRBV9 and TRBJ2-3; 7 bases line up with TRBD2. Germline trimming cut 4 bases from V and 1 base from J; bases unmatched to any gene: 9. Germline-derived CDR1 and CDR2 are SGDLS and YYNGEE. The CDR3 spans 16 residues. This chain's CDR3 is CASSPPRAGGTDTQYF. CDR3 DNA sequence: TGTGCCAGCAGCCCACCCCGGGCGGGAGGCACAGATACGCAGTATTTT. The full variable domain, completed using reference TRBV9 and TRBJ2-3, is DSGVTQTPKHLITATGQRVTLRCSPRSGDLSVYWYQQSLDQGLQFLIQYYNGEERAKGNILERFSAQQFPDLHSELNLSSLELGDSALYFCASSPPRAGGTDTQYFGPGTRLTVL.

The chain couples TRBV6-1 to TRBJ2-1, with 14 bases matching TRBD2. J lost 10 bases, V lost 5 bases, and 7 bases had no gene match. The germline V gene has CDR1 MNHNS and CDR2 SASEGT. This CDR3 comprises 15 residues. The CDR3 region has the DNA TGTGCCAGCAGTCAGACTAGCGGGGGGGCGGGCGAGCAGTTCTTC. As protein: CASSQTSGGAGEQFF.

For the CDR3, the DNA is TGTGCCAGAAAGAACACCCGTGGACCCCTCCACTTT. Its translation is CARKNTRGPLHF. The chain is built from TRBV5-3 and TRBJ1-6; D is unclear. TRBV5-3 is labeled an ORF, and its function is uncertain. The CDR3 loop spans 12 amino acids. Trimming removed 6 bases from V and 12 bases from J, with 13 bases in between.

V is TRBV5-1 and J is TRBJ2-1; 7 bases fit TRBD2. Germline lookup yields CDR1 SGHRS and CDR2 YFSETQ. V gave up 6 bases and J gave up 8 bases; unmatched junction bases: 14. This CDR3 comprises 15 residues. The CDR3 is CASTLERDPRDEQFF. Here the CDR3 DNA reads TGCGCCAGCACCTTAGAGCGGGACCCGCGCGATGAGCAGTTCTTC.

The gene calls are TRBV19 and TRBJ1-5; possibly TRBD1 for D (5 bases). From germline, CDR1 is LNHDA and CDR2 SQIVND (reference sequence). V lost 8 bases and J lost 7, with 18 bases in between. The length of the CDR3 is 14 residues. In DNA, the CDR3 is TGTGCCAGTGCCAATGCGGGGGAGGGACAGCCCCAGCATTTT. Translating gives CASANAGEGQPQHF.

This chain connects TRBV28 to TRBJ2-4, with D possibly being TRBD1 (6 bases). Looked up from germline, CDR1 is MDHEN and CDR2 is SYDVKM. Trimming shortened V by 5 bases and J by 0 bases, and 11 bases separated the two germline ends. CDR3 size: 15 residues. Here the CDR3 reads CASSPQGLAKNIQYF. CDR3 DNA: TGTGCCAGCAGTCCCCAGGGGTTAGCCAAAAACATTCAGTACTTC.

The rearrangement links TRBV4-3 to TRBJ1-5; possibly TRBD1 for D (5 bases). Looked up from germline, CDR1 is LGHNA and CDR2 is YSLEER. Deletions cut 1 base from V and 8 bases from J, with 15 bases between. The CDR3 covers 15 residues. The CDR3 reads CASSQGGGRGEPQHF. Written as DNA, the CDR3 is TGCGCCAGCAGCCAAGGCGGGGGACGTGGGGAGCCCCAGCATTTT.

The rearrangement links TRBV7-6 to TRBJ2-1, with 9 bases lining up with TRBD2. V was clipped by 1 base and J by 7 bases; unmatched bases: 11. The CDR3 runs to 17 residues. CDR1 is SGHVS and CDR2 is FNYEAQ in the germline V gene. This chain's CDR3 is CASSLGWGGGALNEQFF. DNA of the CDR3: TGTGCCAGCAGCTTAGGTTGGGGCGGGGGGGCCTTGAATGAGCAGTTCTTC.

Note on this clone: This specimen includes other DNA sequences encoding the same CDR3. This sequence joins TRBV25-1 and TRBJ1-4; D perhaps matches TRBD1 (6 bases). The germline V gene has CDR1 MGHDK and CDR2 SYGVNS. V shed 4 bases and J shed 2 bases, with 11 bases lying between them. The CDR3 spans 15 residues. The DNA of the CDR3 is TGTGCCAGCAGTGCTCAGGGGATGACTAATGAAAAACTGTTTTTT. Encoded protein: CASSAQGMTNEKLFF.

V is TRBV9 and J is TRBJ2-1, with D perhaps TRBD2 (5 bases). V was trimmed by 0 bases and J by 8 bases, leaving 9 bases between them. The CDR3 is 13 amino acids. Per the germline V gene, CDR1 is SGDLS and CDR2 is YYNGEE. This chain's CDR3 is CASSVDGVDEQFF. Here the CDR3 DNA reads TGTGCCAGCAGCGTAGACGGGGTCGATGAGCAGTTCTTC.

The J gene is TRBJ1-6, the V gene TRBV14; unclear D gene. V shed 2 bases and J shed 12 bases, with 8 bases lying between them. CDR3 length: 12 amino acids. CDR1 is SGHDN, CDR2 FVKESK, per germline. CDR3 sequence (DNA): TGTGCCAGCAGCCAACAGCCGGGACCCCTCCACTTT. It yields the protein CASSQQPGPLHF.

CDR3 coding DNA: TGCAGCGTTACACGGAAATCGGGGTATAAGTTCTTC. It encodes CSVTRKSGYKFF. This rearrangement joins TRBV29-1 to TRBJ2-1; D might be TRBD2 (5 bases). Per the germline V gene, CDR1 is SQVTM and CDR2 is ANQGSEA. The CDR3 is 12 residues long. V was cut by 5 bases and J by 14 bases, with 19 bases left in between.

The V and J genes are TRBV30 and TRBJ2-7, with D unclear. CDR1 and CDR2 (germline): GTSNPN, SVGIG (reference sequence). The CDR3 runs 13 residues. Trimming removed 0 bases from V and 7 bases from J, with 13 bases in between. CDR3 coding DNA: TGTGCCTGGAGTGTAGGCCAGAGGAATGAGCAGTACGTC. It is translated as CAWSVGQRNEQYV.

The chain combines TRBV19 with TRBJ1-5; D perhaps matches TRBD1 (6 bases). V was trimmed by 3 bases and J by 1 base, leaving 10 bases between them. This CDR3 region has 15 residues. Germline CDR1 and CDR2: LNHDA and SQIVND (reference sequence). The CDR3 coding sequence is TGTGCCAGTAGTATTAGGGGGTGGAGCAATCAGCCCCAGCATTTT. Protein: CASSIRGWSNQPQHF.

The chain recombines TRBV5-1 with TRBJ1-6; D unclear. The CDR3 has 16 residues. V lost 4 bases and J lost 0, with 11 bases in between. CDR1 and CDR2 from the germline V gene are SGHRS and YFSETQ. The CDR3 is CASSPGVVSYNSPLHF. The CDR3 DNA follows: TGCGCCAGCAGCCCCGGGGTAGTCTCCTATAATTCACCCCTCCACTTT. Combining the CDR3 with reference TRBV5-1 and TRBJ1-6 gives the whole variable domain KAGVTQTPRYLIKTRGQQVTLSCSPISGHRSVSWYQQTPGQGLQFLFEYFSETQRNKGNFPGRFSGRQFSNSRSEMNVSTLELGDSALYLCASSPGVVSYNSPLHFGNGTRLTVT.

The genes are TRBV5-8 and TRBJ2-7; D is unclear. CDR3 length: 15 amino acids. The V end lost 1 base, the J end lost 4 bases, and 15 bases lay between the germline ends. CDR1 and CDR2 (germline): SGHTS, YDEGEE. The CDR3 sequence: CASSLKWALFYEQYV. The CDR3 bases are TGTGCCAGCAGCTTGAAGTGGGCCCTATTTTACGAGCAGTACGTC.

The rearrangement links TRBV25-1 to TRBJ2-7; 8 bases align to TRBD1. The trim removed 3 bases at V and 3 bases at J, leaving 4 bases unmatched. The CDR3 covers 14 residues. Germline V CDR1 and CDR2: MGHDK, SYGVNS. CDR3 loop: CASSDSDRDYEQYF. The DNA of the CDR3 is TGTGCCAGCAGTGATTCGGACAGGGACTACGAGCAGTACTTC.

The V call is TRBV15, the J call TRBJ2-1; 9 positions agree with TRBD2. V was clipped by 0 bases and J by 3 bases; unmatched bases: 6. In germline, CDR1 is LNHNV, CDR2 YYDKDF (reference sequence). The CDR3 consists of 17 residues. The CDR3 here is CATSRDASGGIYNEQFF. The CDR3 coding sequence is TGTGCCACCAGCAGAGATGCGAGCGGGGGGATCTACAATGAGCAGTTCTTC.

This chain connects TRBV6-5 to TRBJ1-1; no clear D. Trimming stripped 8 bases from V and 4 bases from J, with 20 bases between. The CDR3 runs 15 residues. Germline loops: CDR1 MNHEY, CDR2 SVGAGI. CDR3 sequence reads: CASGPISGVGTEAFF. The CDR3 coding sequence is TGTGCCAGCGGACCGATAAGCGGGGTCGGCACTGAAGCTTTCTTT.

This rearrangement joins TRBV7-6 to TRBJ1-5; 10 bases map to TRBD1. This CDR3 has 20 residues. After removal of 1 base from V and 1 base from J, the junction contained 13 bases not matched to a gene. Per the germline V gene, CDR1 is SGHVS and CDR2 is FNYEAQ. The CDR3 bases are TGTGCCAGCAGCTTAGTTCCGGGACAGGGGATCCCCCACAGCAATCAGCCCCAGCATTTT. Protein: CASSLVPGQGIPHSNQPQHF.

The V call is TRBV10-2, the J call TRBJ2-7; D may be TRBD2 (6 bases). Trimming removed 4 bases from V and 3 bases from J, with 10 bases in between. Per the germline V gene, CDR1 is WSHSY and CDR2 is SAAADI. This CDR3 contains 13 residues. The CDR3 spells CASSASENYEQYF. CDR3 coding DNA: TGCGCCAGCAGTGCTAGCGAGAACTACGAGCAGTACTTC.

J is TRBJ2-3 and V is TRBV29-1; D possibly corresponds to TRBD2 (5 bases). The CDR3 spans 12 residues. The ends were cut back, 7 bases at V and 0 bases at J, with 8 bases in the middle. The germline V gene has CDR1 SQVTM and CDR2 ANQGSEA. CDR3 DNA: TGCAGCGCCACGGGAAGCACAGATACGCAGTATTTT. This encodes CSATGSTDTQYF.

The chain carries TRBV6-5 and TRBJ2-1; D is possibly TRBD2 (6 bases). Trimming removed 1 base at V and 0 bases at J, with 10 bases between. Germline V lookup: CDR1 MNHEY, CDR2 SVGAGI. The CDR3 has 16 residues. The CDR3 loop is CASSYFTGVSYNEQFF. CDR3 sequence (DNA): TGTGCCAGCAGTTACTTTACGGGGGTCTCCTACAATGAGCAGTTCTTC.

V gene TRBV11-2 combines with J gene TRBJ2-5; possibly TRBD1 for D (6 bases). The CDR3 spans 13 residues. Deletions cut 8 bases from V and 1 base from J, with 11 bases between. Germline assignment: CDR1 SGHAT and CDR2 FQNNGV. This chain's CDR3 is CASGGGSQETQYF. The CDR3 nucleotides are TGTGCCAGCGGGGGCGGGTCCCAAGAGACCCAGTACTTC.

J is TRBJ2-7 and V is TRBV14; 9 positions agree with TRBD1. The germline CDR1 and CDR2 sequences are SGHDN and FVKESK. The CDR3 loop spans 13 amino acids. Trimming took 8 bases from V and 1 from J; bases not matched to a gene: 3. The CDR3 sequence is CASGDRASYEQYF. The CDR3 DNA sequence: TGTGCCAGCGGGGACAGGGCATCCTACGAGCAGTACTTC.

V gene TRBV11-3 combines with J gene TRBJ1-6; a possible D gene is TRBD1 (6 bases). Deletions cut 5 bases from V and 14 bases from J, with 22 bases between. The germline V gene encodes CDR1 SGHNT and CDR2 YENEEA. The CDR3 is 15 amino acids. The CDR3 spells CASSRRDTTPRTLHF. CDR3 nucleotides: TGTGCCAGCAGCCGCCGGGACACCACCCCGCGAACCCTCCACTTT. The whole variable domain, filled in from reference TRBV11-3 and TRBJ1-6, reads EAGVVQSPRYKIIEKKQPVAFWCNPISGHNTLYWYLQNLGQGPELLIRYENEEAVDDSQLPKDRFSAERLKGVDSTLKIQPAELGDSAVYLCASSRRDTTPRTLHFGNGTRLTVT.

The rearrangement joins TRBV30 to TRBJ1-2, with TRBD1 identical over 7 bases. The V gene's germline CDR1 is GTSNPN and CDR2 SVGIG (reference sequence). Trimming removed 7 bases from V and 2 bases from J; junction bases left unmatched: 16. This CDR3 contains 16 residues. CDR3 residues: CASHPDPGQRNYGYTF. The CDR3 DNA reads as TGTGCCTCTCACCCGGACCCGGGACAGCGAAACTATGGCTACACCTTC.

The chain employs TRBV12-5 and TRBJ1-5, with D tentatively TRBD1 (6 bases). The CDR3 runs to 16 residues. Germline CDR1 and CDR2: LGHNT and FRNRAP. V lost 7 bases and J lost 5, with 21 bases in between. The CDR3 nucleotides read TGTGCTAGTGTCCTAGAACAGGGTCCATCCTATCAGCCCCAGCATTTT. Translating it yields CASVLEQGPSYQPQHF.

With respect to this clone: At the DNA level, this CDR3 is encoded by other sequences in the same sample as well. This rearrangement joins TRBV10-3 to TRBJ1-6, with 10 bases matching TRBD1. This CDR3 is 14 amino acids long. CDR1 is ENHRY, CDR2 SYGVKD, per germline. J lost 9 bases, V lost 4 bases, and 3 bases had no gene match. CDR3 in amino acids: CAISVGQGTSPLHF. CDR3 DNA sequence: TGTGCCATCAGTGTGGGACAGGGGACTTCACCCCTCCACTTT.